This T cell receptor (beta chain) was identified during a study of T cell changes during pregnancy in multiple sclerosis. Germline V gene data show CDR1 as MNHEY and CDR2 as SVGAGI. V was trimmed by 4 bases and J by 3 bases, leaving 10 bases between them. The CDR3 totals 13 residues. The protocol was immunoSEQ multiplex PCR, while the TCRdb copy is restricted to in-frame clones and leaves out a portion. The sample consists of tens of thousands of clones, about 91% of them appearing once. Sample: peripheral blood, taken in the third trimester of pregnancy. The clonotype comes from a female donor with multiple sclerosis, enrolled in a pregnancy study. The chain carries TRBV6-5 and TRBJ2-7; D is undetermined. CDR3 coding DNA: TGTGCCAGCAGTTCCCGACTCTACTACGAGCAGTACTTC. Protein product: CASSSRLYYEQYF.